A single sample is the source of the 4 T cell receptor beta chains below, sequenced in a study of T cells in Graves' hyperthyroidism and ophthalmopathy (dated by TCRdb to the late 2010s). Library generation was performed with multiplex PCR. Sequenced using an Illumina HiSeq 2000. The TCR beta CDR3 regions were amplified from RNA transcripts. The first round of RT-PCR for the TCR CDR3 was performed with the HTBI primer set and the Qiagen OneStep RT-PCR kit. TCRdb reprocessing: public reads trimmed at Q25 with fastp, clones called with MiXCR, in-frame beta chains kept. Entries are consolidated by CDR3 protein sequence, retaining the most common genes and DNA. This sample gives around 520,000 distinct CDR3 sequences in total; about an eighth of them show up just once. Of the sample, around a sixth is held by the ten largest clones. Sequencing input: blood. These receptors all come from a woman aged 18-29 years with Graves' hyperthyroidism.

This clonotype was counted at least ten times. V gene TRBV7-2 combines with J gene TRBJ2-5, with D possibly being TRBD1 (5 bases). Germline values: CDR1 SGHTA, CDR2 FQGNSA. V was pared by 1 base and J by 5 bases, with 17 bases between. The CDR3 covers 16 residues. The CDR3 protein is CASSLDLFDGAETQYF. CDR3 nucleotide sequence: TGTGCCAGCAGCTTAGACTTATTCGATGGGGCGGAGACCCAGTACTTC.

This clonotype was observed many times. CDR3 amino acids: CASSPSVFGADAEAFF. CDR3 bases: TGTGCCAGTAGTCCCTCTGTCTTTGGGGCTGACGCTGAAGCTTTCTTT. This chain links TRBV19 with TRBJ1-1; tentatively, D is TRBD1 (5 bases). The CDR3 is 16 amino acids. Trimming shortened V by 5 bases and J by 6 bases, and 22 bases separated the two germline ends. Germline V gives CDR1 LNHDA, CDR2 SQIVND (reference sequence).

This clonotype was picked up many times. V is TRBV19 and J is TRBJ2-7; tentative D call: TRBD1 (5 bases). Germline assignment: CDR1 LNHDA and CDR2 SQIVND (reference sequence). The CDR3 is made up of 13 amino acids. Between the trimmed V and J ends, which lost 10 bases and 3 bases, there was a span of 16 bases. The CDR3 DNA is TGTGCCACCACGGTTGGGCAGGGCTACGAGCAGTACTTC. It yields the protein CATTVGQGYEQYF.

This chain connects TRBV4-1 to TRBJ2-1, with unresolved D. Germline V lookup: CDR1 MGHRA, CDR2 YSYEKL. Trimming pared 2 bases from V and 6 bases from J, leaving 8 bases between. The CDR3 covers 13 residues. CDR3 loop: CASSQKTSNEQFF. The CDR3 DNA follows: TGCGCCAGCAGCCAAAAGACGAGCAATGAGCAGTTCTTC.